The T cell receptor (beta chain) under discussion was sequenced for a study of cytomegalovirus exposure and HLA in healthy donors. Study background: Drawn from HLA-typed donors, approximately 86 million unique TCRs were held in an early data release.

Researchers ran the PCR with 60 Vbeta and 13 Jbeta primers. Produced via immunoSEQ multiplex PCR; TCRdb's table is partial and in-frame only. Among under 250,000 clones listed, approximately 82% were seen once. Germline V gene sequence: CDR1 SNHLY, CDR2 FYNNEI. V dropped 3 bases and J dropped 7; count of bases not matched to a gene: 6. This CDR3 contains 15 residues. The J gene is TRBJ1-6, the V gene TRBV2; 7 nucleotides align to TRBD1. This TCR was recovered from a male donor in good health and CMV-seronegative. The source material was PBMCs. The CDR3 is CASSEGDSKNSPLHF. In DNA form, the CDR3 reads TGTGCCAGCAGTGAGGGGGACAGCAAGAATTCACCCCTCCACTTT.